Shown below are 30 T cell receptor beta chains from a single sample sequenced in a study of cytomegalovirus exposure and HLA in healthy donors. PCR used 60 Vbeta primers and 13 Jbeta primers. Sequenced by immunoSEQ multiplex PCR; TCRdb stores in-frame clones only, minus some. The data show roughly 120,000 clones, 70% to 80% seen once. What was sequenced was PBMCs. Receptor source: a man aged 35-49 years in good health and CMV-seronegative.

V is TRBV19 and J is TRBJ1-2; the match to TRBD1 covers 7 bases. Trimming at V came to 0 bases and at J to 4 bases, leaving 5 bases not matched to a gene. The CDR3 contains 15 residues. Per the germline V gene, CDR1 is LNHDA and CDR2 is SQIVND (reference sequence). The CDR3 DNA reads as TGTGCCAGTAGTATAGATGGGACAGTGGGCTATGGCTACACCTTC. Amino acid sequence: CASSIDGTVGYGYTF.

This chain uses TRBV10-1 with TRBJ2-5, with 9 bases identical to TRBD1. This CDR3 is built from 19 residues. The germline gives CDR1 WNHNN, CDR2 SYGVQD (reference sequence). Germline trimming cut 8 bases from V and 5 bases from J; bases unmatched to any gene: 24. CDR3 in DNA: TGCGCCAGCGTGTCCCAGGCCGGGACAGGGATATGTTTACGGGAGACCCAGTACTTC. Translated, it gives CASVSQAGTGICLRETQYF.

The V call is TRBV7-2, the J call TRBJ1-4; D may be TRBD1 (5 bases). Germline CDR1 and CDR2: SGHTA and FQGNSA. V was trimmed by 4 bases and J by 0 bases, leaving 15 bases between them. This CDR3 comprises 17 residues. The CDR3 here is CASSSPYGASTNEKLFF. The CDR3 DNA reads TGTGCCAGCAGCTCCCCATATGGGGCGTCAACTAATGAAAAACTGTTTTTT. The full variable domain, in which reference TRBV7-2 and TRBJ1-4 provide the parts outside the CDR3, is GAGVSQSPSNKVTEKGKDVELRCDPISGHTALYWYRQSLGQGLEFLIYFQGNSAPDKSGLPSDRFSAERTGGSVSTLTIQRTQQEDSAVYLCASSSPYGASTNEKLFFGSGTQLSVL.

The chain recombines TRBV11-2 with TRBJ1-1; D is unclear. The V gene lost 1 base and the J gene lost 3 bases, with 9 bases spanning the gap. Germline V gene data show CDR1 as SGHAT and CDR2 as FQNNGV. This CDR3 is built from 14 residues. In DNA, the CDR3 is TGTGCCAGCAGCTTAGTCGGTAGATACACTGAAGCTTTCTTT. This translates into CASSLVGRYTEAFF.

The CDR3 protein is CASSLVWGGEQYF. The CDR3 DNA is TGTGCCAGCAGCTTGGTATGGGGGGGCGAGCAGTACTTC. This chain connects TRBV5-6 to TRBJ2-7; 7 nucleotides match TRBD2. In germline, CDR1 is SGHDT, CDR2 YYEEEE. The CDR3 runs 13 residues. J lost 6 bases, V lost 0 bases, and 3 bases had no gene match.

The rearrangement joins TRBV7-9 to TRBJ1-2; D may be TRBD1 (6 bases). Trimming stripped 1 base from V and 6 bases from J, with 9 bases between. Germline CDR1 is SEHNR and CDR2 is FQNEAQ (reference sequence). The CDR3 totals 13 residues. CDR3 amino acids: CASSLDRVNGYTF. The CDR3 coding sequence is TGTGCCAGCAGCTTAGACAGGGTGAATGGCTACACCTTC. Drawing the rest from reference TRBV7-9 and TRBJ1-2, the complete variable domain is DTGVSQNPRHKITKRGQNVTFRCDPISEHNRLYWYRQTLGQGPEFLTYFQNEAQLEKSRLLSDRFSAERPKGSFSTLEIQRTEQGDSAMYLCASSLDRVNGYTFGSGTRLTVV.

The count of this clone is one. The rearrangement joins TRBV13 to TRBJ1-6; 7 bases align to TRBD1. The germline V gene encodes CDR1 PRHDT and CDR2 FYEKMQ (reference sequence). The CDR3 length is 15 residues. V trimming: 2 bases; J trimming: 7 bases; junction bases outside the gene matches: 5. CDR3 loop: CASSLRSGGNSPLHF. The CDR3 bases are TGTGCCAGCAGCTTAAGGTCAGGGGGGAATTCACCCCTCCACTTT.

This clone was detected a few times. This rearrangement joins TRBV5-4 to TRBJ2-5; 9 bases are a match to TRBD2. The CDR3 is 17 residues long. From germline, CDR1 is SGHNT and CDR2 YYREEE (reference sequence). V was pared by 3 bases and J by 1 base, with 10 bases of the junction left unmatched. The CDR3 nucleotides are TGTGCCAGCAGCTCCTCTCACTTGCGGGGGGGCCAAGAGACCCAGTACTTC. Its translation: CASSSSHLRGGQETQYF.

The DNA for the CDR3 is TGCGCCAGCAGCCAAGCTGGAGGTTTACAGCGCTATAATTCACCCCTCCACTTT. As protein: CASSQAGGLQRYNSPLHF. The gene calls are TRBV4-1 and TRBJ1-6; no reliable D call. V lost 1 base and J 3 bases, leaving 16 bases between the germline ends. This CDR3 is built from 18 residues. CDR1 and CDR2 (germline): MGHRA, YSYEKL.

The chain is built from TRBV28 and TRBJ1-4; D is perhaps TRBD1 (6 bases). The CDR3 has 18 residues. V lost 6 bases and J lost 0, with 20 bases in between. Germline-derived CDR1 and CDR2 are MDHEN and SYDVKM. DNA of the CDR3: TGTGCCAGCAGAAGCGTACAGGGTTCCCCGGCAACTAATGAAAAACTGTTTTTT. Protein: CASRSVQGSPATNEKLFF.

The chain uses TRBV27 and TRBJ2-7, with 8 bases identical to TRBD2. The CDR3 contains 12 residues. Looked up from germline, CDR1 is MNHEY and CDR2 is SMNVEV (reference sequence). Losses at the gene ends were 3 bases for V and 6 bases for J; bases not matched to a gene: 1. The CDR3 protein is CASSFRGGEQYF. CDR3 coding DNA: TGTGCCAGCAGTTTTCGGGGGGGCGAGCAGTACTTC.

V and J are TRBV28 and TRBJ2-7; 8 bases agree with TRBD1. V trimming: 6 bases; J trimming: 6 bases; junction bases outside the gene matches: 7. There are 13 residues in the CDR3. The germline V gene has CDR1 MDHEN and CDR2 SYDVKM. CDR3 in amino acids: CASRQAGGSEQYF. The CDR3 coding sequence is TGTGCCAGCAGACAGGCAGGGGGCAGCGAGCAGTACTTC.

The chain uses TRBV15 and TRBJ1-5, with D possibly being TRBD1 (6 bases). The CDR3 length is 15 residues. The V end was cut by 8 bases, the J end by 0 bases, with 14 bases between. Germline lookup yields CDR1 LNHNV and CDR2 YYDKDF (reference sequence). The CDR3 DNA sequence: TGTGCCACCTCGAACCAAGGGGGTAGCAATCAGCCCCAGCATTTT. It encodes CATSNQGGSNQPQHF.

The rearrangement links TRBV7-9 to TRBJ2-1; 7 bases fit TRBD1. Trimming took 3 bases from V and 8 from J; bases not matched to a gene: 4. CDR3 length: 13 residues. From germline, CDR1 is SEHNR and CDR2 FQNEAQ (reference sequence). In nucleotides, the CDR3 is TGTGCCAGCAGCTTTAGGCAGGGGGATGAGCAGTTCTTC. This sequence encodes CASSFRQGDEQFF.

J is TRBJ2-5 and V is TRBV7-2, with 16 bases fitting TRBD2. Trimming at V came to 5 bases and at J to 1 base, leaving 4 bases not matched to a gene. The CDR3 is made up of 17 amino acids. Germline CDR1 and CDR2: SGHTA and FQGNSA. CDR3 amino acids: CASSGGLAGGLQETQYF. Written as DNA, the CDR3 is TGTGCCAGCAGCGGGGGACTAGCGGGGGGGCTCCAAGAGACCCAGTACTTC.

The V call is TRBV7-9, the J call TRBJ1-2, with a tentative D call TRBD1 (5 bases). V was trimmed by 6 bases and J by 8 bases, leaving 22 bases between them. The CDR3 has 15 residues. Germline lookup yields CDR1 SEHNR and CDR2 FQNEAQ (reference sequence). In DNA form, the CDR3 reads TGTGCCAGCAGACCTCCCACGGCGGGGGACGGGGGCTACACCTTC. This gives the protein CASRPPTAGDGGYTF.

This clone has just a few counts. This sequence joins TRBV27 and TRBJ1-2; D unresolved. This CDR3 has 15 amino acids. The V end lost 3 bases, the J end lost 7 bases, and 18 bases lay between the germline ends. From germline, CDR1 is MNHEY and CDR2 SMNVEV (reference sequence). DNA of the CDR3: TGTGCCAGCAGTTTTTTTTGGGGTGCGGGAGGTGGCTACACCTTC. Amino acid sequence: CASSFFWGAGGGYTF.

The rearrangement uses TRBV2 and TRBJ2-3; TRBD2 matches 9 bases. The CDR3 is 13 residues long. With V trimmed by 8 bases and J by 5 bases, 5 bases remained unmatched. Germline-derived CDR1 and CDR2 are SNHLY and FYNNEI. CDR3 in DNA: TGTGCCAGCGCCCTAGCGGGGTTAGATACGCAGTATTTT. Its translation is CASALAGLDTQYF.

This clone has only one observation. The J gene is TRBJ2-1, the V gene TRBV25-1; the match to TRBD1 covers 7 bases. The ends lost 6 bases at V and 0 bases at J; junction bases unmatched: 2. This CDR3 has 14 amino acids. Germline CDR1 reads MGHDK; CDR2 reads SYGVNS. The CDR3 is CASRTGSSYNEQFF. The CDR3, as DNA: TGTGCCAGCAGGACAGGGAGCTCCTACAATGAGCAGTTCTTC.

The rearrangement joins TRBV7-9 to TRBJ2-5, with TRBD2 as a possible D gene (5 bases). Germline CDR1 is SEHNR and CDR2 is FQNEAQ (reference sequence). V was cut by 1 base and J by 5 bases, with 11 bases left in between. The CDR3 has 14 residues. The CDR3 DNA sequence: TGTGCCAGCAGCTTAGGAGGGAGTCGGGAGACCCAGTACTTC. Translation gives CASSLGGSRETQYF.

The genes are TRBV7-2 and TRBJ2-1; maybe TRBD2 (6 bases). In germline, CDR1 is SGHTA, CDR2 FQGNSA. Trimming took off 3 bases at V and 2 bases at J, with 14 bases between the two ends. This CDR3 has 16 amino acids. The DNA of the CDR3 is TGTGCCAGCAGCTTTGGGCCGGCGGGGACCTACAATGAGCAGTTCTTC. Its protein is CASSFGPAGTYNEQFF.

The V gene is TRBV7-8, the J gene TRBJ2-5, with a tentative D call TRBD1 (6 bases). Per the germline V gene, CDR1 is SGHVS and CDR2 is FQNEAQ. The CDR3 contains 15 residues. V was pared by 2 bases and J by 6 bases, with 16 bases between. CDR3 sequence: CASSLRWAGEKTQYF. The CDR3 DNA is TGTGCCAGCAGCTTAAGGTGGGCAGGGGAAAAGACCCAGTACTTC.

CDR3 nucleotide sequence: TGTGCCGGAATCGGACAGTTAAATTTCCCAGATACGCAGTATTTT. Translated: CAGIGQLNFPDTQYF. The chain uses TRBV2 and TRBJ2-3; a weak D match, TRBD1 (6 bases). Germline CDR1 reads SNHLY; CDR2 reads FYNNEI. V dropped 11 bases and J dropped 4 bases, with 22 bases sitting between them. This CDR3 is 15 amino acids long.

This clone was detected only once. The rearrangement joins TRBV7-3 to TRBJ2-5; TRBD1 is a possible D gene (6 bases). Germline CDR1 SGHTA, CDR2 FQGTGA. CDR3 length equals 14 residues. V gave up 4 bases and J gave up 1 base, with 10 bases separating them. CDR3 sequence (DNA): TGTGCCAGCAGCTACGGGACACCCCAAGAGACCCAGTACTTC. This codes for CASSYGTPQETQYF.

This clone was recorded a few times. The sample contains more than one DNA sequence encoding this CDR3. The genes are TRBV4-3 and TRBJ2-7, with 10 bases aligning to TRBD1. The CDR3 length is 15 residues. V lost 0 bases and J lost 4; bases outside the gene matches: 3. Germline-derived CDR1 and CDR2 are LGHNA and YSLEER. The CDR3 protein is CASSQEGTGVYEQYF. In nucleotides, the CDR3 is TGCGCCAGCAGCCAAGAGGGGACAGGGGTGTACGAGCAGTACTTC.

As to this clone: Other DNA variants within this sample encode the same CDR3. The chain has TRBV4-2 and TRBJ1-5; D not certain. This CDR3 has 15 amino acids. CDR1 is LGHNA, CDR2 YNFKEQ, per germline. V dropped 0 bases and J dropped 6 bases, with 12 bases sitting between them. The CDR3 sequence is CASSQDTGSGQPQHF. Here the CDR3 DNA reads TGTGCCAGCAGCCAAGATACGGGGAGTGGTCAGCCCCAGCATTTT.

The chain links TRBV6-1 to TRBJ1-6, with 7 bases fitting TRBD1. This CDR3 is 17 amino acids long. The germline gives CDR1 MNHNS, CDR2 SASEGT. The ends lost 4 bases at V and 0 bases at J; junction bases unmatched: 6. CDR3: CASSGQDRSSYNSPLHF. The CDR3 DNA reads TGTGCCAGCAGTGGGCAGGACAGGAGCTCCTATAATTCACCCCTCCACTTT.

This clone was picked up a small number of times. DNA of the CDR3: TGTGCCAGCTCAACAGGGACGCTAAACACTGAAGCTTTCTTT. Residues: CASSTGTLNTEAFF. This chain connects TRBV18 to TRBJ1-1, with a possible D match to TRBD1 (6 bases). Trimming left V 5 bases short and J 2 bases short, with 12 bases between. Germline V CDR1 and CDR2: KGHSH, LQKENI. The CDR3 has 14 residues. The full variable domain, with the rest looked up from reference TRBV18 and TRBJ1-1, is NAGVMQNPRHLVRRRGQEARLRCSPMKGHSHVYWYRQLPEEGLKFMVYLQKENIIDESGMPKERFSAEFPKEGPSILRIQQVVRGDSAAYFCASSTGTLNTEAFFGQGTRLTVV.

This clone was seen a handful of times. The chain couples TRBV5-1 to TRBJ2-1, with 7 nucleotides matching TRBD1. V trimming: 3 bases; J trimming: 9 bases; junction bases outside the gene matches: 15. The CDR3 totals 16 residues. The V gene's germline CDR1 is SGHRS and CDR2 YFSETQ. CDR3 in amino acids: CASSWLQGDLHGEQFF. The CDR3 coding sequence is TGCGCCAGCAGCTGGCTTCAGGGGGACCTACATGGTGAGCAGTTCTTC. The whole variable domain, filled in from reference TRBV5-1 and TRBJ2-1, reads KAGVTQTPRYLIKTRGQQVTLSCSPISGHRSVSWYQQTPGQGLQFLFEYFSETQRNKGNFPGRFSGRQFSNSRSEMNVSTLELGDSALYLCASSWLQGDLHGEQFFGPGTRLTVL.

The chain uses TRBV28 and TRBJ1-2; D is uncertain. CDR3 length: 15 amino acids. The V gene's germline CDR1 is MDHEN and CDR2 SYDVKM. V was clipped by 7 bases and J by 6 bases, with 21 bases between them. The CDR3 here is CASNYGGSAVNGYTF. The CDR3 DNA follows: TGTGCCAGCAACTACGGAGGATCAGCGGTTAATGGCTACACCTTC.